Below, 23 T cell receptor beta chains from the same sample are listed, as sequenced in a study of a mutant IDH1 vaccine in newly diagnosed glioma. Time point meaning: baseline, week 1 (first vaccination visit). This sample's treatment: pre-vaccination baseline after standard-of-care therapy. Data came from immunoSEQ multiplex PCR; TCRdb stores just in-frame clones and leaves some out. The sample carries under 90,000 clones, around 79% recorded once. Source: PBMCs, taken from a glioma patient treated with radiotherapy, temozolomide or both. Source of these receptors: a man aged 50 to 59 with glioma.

As DNA, the CDR3 is TGTGCCTGGATTAGGGGGGGGACAGATACGCAGTATTTT. It is translated as CAWIRGGTDTQYF. J is TRBJ2-3 and V is TRBV30, with D perhaps matching TRBD2 (7 bases). The V end was cut by 4 bases, the J end by 3 bases, with 11 bases between. Per germline, CDR1 GTSNPN and CDR2 SVGIG (reference sequence). This CDR3 region has 13 residues. The variable domain in full, with the rest retrieved from reference TRBV30 and TRBJ2-3, is SQTIHQWPATLVQPVGSPLSLECTVEGTSNPNLYWYRQAAGRGLQLLFYSVGIGQISSEVPQNLSASRPQDRQFILSSKKLLLSDSGFYLCAWIRGGTDTQYFGPGTRLTVL.

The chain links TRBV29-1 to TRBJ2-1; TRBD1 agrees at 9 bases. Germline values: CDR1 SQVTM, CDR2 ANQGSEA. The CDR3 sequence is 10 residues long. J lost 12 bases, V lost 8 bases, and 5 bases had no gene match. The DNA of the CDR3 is TGCAGCATCCTACAGGGGGCGCAGTTCTTC. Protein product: CSILQGAQFF.

The CDR3 loop reads CASSVYLGGANTEAFF. The CDR3 DNA reads TGTGCCAGCAGCGTATACTTGGGGGGGGCGAACACTGAAGCTTTCTTT. This chain joins TRBV9 and TRBJ1-1; tentative D call: TRBD1 (6 bases). V was trimmed by 1 base and J by 1 base, leaving 14 bases between them. The CDR3 has 16 amino acids. CDR1 is SGDLS, CDR2 YYNGEE, per germline.

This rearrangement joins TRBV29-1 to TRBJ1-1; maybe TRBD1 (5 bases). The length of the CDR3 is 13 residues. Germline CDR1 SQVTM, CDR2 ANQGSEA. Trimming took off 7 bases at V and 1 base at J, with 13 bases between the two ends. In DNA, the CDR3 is TGCAGCGCCGACGAGGGGTGGAACACTGAAGCTTTCTTT. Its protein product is CSADEGWNTEAFF.

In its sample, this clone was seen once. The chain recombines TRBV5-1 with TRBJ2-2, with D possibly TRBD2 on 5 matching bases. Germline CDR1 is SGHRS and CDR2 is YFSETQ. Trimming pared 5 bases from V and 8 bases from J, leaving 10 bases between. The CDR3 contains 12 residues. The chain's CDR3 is CASRADLGELFF. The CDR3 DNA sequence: TGCGCCAGCAGGGCGGACTTGGGGGAGCTGTTTTTT.

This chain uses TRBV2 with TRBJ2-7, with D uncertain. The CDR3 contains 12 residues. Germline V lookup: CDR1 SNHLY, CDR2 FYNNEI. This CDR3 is CVANGEIGEQYF. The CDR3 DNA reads TGTGTAGCCAATGGCGAGATCGGCGAGCAGTACTTC. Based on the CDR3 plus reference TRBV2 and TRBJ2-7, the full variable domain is EPEVTQTPSHQVTQMGQEVILRCVPISNHLYFYWYRQILGQKVEFLVSFYNNEISEKSEIFDDQFSVERPDGSNFTLKIRSTKLEDSAMYFCVANGEIGEQYFGPGTRLTVT.

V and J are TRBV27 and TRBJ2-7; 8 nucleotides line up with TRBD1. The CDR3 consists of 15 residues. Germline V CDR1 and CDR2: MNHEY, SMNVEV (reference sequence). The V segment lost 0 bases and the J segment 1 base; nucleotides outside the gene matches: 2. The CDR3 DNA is TGTGCCAGCAGTTTATCGACAGGGGTTTCCTACGAGCAGTACTTC. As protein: CASSLSTGVSYEQYF.

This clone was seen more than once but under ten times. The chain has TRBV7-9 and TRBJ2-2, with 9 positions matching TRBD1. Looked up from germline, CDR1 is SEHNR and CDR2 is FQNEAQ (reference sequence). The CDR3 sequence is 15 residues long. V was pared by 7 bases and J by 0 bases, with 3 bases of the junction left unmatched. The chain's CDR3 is CASKRQGANTGELFF. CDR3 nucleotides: TGTGCCAGCAAGAGACAGGGGGCGAACACCGGGGAGCTGTTTTTT.

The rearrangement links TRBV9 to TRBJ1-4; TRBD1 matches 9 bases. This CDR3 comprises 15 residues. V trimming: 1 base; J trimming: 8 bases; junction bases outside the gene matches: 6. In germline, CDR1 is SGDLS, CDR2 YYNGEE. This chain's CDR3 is CASSVQGQGGEKLFF. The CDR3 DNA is TGTGCCAGCAGCGTACAGGGACAGGGAGGGGAAAAACTGTTTTTT.

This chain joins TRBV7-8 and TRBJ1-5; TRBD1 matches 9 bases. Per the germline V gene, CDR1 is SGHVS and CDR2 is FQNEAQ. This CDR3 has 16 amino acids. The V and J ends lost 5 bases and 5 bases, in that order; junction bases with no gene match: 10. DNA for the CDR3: TGTGCCAGCAGCGAAACCACAGGGGGCGTTTATCAGCCCCAGCATTTT. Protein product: CASSETTGGVYQPQHF. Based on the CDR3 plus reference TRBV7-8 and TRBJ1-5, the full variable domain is GAGVSQSPRYKVAKRGQDVALRCDPISGHVSLFWYQQALGQGPEFLTYFQNEAQLDKSGLPSDRFFAERPEGSVSTLKIQRTQQEDSAVYLCASSETTGGVYQPQHFGDGTRLSIL.

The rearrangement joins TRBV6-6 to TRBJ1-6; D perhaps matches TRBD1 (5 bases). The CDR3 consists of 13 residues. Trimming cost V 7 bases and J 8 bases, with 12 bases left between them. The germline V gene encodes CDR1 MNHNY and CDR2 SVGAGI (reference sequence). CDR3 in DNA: TGTGCCAGCAAGCGGCAGGGCGATTCACCCCTCCACTTT. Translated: CASKRQGDSPLHF.

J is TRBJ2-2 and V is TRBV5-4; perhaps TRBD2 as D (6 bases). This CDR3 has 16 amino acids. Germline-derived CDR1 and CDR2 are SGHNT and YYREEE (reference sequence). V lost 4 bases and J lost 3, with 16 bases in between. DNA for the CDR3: TGTGCCAGCAGCCCTGCTGGGGGGACGGACACCGGGGAGCTGTTTTTT. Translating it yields CASSPAGGTDTGELFF.

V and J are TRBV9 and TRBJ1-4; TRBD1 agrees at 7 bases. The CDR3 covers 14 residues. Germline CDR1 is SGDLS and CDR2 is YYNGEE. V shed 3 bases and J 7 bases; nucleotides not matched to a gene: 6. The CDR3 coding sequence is TGTGCCAGCAGCGCCACAGGGGTTGGTGAAAAACTGTTTTTT. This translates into CASSATGVGEKLFF.

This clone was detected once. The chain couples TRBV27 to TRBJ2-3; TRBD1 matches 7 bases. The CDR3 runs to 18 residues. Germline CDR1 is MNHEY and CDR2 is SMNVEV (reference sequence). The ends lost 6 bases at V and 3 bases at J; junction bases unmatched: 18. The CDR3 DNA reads TGTGCCAGCAGGGTGGTTAAACCGGGACAGCCGAAGACAGATACGCAGTATTTT. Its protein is CASRVVKPGQPKTDTQYF.

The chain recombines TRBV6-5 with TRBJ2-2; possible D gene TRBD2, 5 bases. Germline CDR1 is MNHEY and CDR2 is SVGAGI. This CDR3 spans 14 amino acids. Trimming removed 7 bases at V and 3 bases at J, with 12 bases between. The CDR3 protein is CASTAGLDTGELFF. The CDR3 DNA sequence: TGTGCCAGCACCGCCGGACTCGACACCGGGGAGCTGTTTTTT.

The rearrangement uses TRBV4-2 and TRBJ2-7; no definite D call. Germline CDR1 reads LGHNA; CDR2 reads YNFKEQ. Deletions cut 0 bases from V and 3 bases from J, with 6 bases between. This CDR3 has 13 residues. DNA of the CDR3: TGTGCCAGCAGCCAAGATGAGAACTACGAGCAGTACTTC. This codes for CASSQDENYEQYF.

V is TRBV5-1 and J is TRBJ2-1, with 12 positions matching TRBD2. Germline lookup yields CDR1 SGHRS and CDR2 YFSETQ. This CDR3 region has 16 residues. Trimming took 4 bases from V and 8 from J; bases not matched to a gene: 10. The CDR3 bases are TGCGCCAGCAGCATGCAGTCTAGCGGGGGGGTTTATGAGCAGTTCTTC. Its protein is CASSMQSSGGVYEQFF.

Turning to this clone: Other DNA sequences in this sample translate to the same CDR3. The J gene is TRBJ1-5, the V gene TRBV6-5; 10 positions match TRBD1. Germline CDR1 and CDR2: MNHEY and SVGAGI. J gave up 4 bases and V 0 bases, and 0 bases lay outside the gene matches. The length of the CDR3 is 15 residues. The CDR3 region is CASSYSGQGNQPQHF. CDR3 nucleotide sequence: TGTGCCAGCAGTTACTCGGGACAGGGGAATCAGCCCCAGCATTTT.

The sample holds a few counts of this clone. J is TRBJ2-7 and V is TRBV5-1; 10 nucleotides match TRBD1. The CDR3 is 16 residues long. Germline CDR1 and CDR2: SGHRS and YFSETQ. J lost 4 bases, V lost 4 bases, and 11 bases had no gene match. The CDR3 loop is CASSPAIRQGAYEQYF. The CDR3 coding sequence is TGCGCCAGCAGCCCAGCGATCCGACAGGGGGCTTACGAGCAGTACTTC. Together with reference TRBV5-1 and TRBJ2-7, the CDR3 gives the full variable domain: KAGVTQTPRYLIKTRGQQVTLSCSPISGHRSVSWYQQTPGQGLQFLFEYFSETQRNKGNFPGRFSGRQFSNSRSEMNVSTLELGDSALYLCASSPAIRQGAYEQYFGPGTRLTVT.

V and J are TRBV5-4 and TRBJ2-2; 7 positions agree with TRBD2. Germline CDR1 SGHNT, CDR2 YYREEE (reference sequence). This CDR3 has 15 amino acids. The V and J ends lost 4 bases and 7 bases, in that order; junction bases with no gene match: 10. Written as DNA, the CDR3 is TGTGCCAGCAGCCCCGGGGGAGGGCCGGACGGGGAGCTGTTTTTT. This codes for CASSPGGGPDGELFF.

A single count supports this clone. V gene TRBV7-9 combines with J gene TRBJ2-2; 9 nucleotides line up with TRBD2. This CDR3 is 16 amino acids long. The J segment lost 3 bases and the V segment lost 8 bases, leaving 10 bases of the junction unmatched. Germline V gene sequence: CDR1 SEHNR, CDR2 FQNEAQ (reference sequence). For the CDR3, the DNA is TGTGCCAGCTTCGCGGGGGGGGCATCTCACACCGGGGAGCTGTTTTTT. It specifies CASFAGGASHTGELFF.

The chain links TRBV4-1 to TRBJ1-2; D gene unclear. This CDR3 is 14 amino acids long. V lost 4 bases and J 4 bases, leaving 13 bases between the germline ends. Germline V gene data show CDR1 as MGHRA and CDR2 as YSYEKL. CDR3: CASSPLAQAYGYTF. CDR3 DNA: TGCGCCAGCAGCCCCCTTGCTCAGGCCTATGGCTACACCTTC.

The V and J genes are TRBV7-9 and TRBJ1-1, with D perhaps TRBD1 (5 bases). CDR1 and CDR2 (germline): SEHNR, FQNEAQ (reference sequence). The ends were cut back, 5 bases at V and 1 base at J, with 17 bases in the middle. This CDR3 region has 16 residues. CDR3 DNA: TGTGCCAGCAGCCCCCTGAGGGGCACGGGGAACACTGAAGCTTTCTTT. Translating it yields CASSPLRGTGNTEAFF.